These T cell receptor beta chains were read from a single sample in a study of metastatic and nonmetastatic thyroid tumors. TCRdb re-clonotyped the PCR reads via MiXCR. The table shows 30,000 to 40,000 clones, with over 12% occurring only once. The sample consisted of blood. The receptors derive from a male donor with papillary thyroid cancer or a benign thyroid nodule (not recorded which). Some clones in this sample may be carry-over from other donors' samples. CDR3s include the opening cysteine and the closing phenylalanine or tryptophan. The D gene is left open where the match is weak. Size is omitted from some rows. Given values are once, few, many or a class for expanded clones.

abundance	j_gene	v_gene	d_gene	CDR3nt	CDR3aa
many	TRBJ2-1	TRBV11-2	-	TGTGCCAGCAGCTTAGTGGGGGGACGCTACAATGAGCAGTTCTTC	CASSLVGGRYNEQFF
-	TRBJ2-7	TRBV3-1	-	TGTGCCAGCAGCCACCCTAGCGAACGGGGAGAGCAGTACTTC	CASSHPSERGEQYF
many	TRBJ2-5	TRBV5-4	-	TGTGCCAGCAGCTTAAGATACTCCCTAGAGACCCAGTACTTC	CASSLRYSLETQYF
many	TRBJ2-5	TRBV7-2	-	TGTGCCAGCAGCTTCCGGGAATACGGGACCCAGTACTTC	CASSFREYGTQYF
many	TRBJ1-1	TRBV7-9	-	TGTGCCAGCAGCCCAGGACAGAACACTGAAGCTTTCTTT	CASSPGQNTEAFF
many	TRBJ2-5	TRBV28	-	TGTGCCAGCAGCGGGGGAGGTGCCGGTGGGTTGGAGACCCAGTACTTC	CASSGGGAGGLETQYF
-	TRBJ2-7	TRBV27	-	TGTGCCAGCAGTCCTTTTTGTTGGGAGTCGACCTACGAGCAGTACTTC	CASSPFCWESTYEQYF
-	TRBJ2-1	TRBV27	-	TGTGCCAGCAGTTTATTGGACAGTGCCAATGAGCAGTTCTTC	CASSLLDSANEQFF
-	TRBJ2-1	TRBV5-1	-	TGCGCCAGCAGCTTGTGGCCGGCATCCAATGAGCAGTTCTTC	CASSLWPASNEQFF
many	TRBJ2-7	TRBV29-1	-	TGCAGCGTTGAACGCGTACAGGGCGGGAGAGGGGCCTACGAGCAGTACTTC	CSVERVQGGRGAYEQYF
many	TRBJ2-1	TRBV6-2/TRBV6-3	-	TGTGCCAGCAGTTACGGATTATATGAGCAGTTCTTC	CASSYGLYEQFF
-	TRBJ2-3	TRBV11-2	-	TGTGCCAGCAGGCTCACTCACGGTTACACAGATACGCAGTATTTT	CASRLTHGYTDTQYF
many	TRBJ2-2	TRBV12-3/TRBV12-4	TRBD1	TGTGCCAGCAGGCCTCGACAGGGGGCGACCGGGGAGCTGTTTTTT	CASRPRQGATGELFF
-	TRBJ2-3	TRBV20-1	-	TGCAGTGCTATAGGTGCTAGCGGCCAGAGGGGGTTTATCACAGATACGCAGTATTTT	CSAIGASGQRGFITDTQYF
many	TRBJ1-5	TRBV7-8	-	TGTGCCAGCAGCTTACTCCTCGGGGAGCCCCAGCATTTT	CASSLLLGEPQHF
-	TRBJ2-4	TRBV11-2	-	TGTGCCAGCAGCTCCCATATGACAAAAAGGGGTAAACTAGCCAAAAACATTCAGTACTTC	CASSSHMTKRGKLAKNIQYF
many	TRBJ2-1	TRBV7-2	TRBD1	TGTGCCAGCAGCTTAAGGGGACAGACCTACAATGAGCAGTTCTTC	CASSLRGQTYNEQFF
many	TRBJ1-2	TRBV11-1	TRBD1	TGTGCCAGCAGCTTGGCACTGGGACAGAACAATGGCTACACCTTC	CASSLALGQNNGYTF
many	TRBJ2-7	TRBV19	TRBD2	TGTGCCAGTAGTATAGTACCGGGGAGGGCCACCTACGAGCAGTACTTC	CASSIVPGRATYEQYF
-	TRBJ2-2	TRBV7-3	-	TGTGCCAGCAGCTCGGACAACGACTCGGAGCTGTTTTTT	CASSSDNDSELFF
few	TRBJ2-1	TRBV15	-	TGTGCCACCAACAGACTTGAAAATGAGCAGTTCTTC	CATNRLENEQFF
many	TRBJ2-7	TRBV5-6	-	TGTGCCAGCAGCTTCTTGTCAGGGAAGCAGTACTTC	CASSFLSGKQYF
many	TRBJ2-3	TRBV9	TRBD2	TGTGCCAGCAGCGTAGGCATGGCGGGAGCGGGGTCGGATACGCAGTATTTT	CASSVGMAGAGSDTQYF
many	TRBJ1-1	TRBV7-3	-	TGTGCCAGCAGCACAGACAGTTTCACTGAAGCTTTCTTT	CASSTDSFTEAFF
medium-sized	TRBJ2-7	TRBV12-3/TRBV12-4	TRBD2	TGTGCCAGCAGTCCAGGGACTAGCGAGGAGCAGTACTTC	CASSPGTSEEQYF
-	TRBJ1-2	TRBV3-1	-	TGTGCCAGCAGCCTCGTGTCGGCTGGCTACACCTTC	CASSLVSAGYTF
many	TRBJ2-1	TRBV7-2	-	TGTGCCAGCAGCTCCAGGGGTTCCTACAATGAGCAGTTCTTC	CASSSRGSYNEQFF
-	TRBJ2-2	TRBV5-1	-	TGCGCCAGCAGCTTTGTGTTGGCGAACACCGTGGAGCTGTTTTTT	CASSFVLANTVELFF
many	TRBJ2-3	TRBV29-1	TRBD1	TGCAGCGTCGTTCCGACAGGGCAATTTAGCACAGATACGCAGTATTTT	CSVVPTGQFSTDTQYF
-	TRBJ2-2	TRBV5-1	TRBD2	TGCGCCAGCAGCTTGCATACGCCTAGCGGGGTCCTTGGGACCGGGGAGCTGTTTTTT	CASSLHTPSGVLGTGELFF
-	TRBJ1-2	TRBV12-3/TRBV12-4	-	TGTGCCAGCAGTTTATCAGGGTCGGGCTATGGCTACACCTTC	CASSLSGSGYGYTF
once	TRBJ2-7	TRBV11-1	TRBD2	TGTGCCAGCAGCTCAGGGGCTAGCGGGTTATTCTCCTACGAGCAGTACTTC	CASSSGASGLFSYEQYF
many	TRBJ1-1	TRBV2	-	TGTGCCAGCAGTGAGTCTGAAGGGTTCACTGAAGCTTTCTTT	CASSESEGFTEAFF
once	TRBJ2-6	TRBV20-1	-	TGCAGTGCCGACCCCGGCGAAAGCTCTGTGGCCAACGTCCTGACTTTC	CSADPGESSVANVLTF
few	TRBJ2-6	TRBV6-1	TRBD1	TGTGCCAGCAGGCCGGGGACAGACTCTGGGGCCAACGTCCTGACTTTC	CASRPGTDSGANVLTF
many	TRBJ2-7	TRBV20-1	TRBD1	TGCAGTGCTACGGGACAGGCCTCCTACGAGCAGTACTTC	CSATGQASYEQYF
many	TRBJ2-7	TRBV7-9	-	TGTGCCAGCAGCTTGACACAGCCTCCCTACGAGCAGTACTTC	CASSLTQPPYEQYF
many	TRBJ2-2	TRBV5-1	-	TGCGCCAGCAGCTTACTTAGGGAAACCGGGGAGCTGTTTTTT	CASSLLRETGELFF
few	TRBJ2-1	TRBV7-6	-	TGTGCCAGCACCCTGGCGGCCACTGGCAATGAGCAGTTCTTC	CASTLAATGNEQFF
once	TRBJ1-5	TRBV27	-	TGTGCCATCAGTAACAGAGATAGAGGTCAGGCCCAGCATTTT	CAISNRDRGQAQHF
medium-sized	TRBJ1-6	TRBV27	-	TGTGCCAGCAGTCGGACAGTCACCTATAATTCACCCCTCCACTTT	CASSRTVTYNSPLHF
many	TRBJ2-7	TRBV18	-	TGTGCCAGCTCACTCGGAGAAAGGTACGAGCAGTACTTC	CASSLGERYEQYF
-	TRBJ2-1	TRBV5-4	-	TGTGCCAGCAGCTTGGTCGGGGCTGAGCAGTTCTTC	CASSLVGAEQFF
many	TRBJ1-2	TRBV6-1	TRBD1	TGTGCCAGCAGCTCCCGAGGGGGCCAAGCGAGTCACACCTTC	CASSSRGGQASHTF
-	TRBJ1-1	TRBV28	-	TGTGCCAGCTGGGGAAACACTGAAGCTTTCTTT	CASWGNTEAFF
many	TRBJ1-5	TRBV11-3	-	TGTGCCAGCAGCTTTCAGCAGCCCCAGCATTTT	CASSFQQPQHF
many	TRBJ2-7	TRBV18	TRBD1	TGTGCCAGCTCCCCCGGACAGGGATCCTACGAGCAGTACTTC	CASSPGQGSYEQYF
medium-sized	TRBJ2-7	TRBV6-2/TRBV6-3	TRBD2	TGTGCCAGCAAGACTAGCGGGAACTCCTACGAGCAGTACTTC	CASKTSGNSYEQYF
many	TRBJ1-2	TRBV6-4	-	TGTGCCACCTCTTTCCAATCATACGGCTACACCTTC	CATSFQSYGYTF
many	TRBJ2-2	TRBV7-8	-	TGTGCCAGCGGGTCTATAGGGGGGGAGCTGTTTTTT	CASGSIGGELFF
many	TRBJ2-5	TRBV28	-	TGTGCCAGCAGTCCGCTCGGACGGACCCAAGAGACCCAGTACTTC	CASSPLGRTQETQYF
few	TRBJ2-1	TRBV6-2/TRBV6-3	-	TGTGCCAGCAGGTCCTCGAGAGCTGGAGGCCCCAGCTCCTACAATGAGCAGTTCTTC	CASRSSRAGGPSSYNEQFF